A selection of T cell receptor beta chains follows, all from one sample in a study of blood T cell repertoires in COVID-19. The protocol was immunoSEQ multiplex PCR, while the TCRdb copy is restricted to in-frame clones and leaves out a portion. The sample holds roughly 250,000 clones, approximately 84% seen once. Sample: PBMCs or T cells enriched from blood (not recorded which). The receptors stem from a woman between 40 and 55 years old with acute COVID-19. CDR3s include the opening cysteine and the closing phenylalanine or tryptophan. A D gene is named only where the DNA matches it firmly. Where a row states a size, it is once, few, many or the class of an expanded clone; other rows omit it.

CDR3 protein: CASNETDFNQPQHF
CDR3 DNA: TGCGCCAGCAACGAGACTGACTTCAATCAGCCCCAGCATTTT
J gene: TRBJ1-5
V gene: TRBV10-2
D gene: NA
clone size: NA

CDR3 protein: CASSPTGSYEQYF
CDR3 DNA: TGTGCCAGCAGCCCGACAGGGTCCTACGAGCAGTACTTC
J gene: TRBJ2-7
V gene: TRBV3-1/TRBV3-2
D gene: TRBD1
clone size: NA

CDR3 protein: CASSRTGAGEQYF
CDR3 DNA: TGTGCCAGCAGCAGGACAGGGGCCGGCGAGCAGTACTTC
J gene: TRBJ2-7
V gene: TRBV9
D gene: TRBD1
clone size: NA

CDR3 protein: CASRVTGGEKLFF
CDR3 DNA: TGTGCCAGCAGGGTTACAGGGGGTGAAAAACTGTTTTTT
J gene: TRBJ1-4
V gene: TRBV13
D gene: TRBD1
clone size: NA

CDR3 protein: CASSFSGTNTEAFF
CDR3 DNA: TGTGCCAGCAGCTTTTCAGGGACTAACACTGAAGCTTTCTTT
J gene: TRBJ1-1
V gene: TRBV7-2
D gene: NA
clone size: NA

CDR3 protein: CASSLWGLVGNEQFF
CDR3 DNA: TGTGCCAGCAGTTTATGGGGACTAGTTGGCAATGAGCAGTTCTTC
J gene: TRBJ2-1
V gene: TRBV27
D gene: TRBD2
clone size: NA

CDR3 protein: CASSRDSFGNTIYF
CDR3 DNA: TGTGCCAGCAGTCGGGACAGCTTCGGAAACACCATATATTTT
J gene: TRBJ1-3
V gene: TRBV14
D gene: TRBD1
clone size: few

CDR3 protein: CTSSQDRRLAGVQETQYF
CDR3 DNA: TGCACCAGCAGCCAAGATCGAAGACTAGCGGGAGTTCAAGAGACCCAGTACTTC
J gene: TRBJ2-5
V gene: TRBV1
D gene: NA
clone size: many

CDR3 protein: CSVAGQGAIRAFF
CDR3 DNA: TGCAGCGTCGCGGGACAGGGGGCTATTCGGGCTTTCTTT
J gene: TRBJ1-1
V gene: TRBV29-1
D gene: TRBD1
clone size: NA

CDR3 protein: CASSLTGLGTEAFF
CDR3 DNA: TGTGCCAGCAGCCTTACAGGGTTGGGCACTGAAGCTTTCTTT
J gene: TRBJ1-1
V gene: TRBV6-2/TRBV6-3
D gene: NA
clone size: once

CDR3 protein: CASRANNEQFF
CDR3 DNA: TGTGCCAGCAGGGCAAATAATGAGCAGTTCTTC
J gene: TRBJ2-1
V gene: TRBV12-3/TRBV12-4
D gene: NA
clone size: once

CDR3 protein: CASSPRVGTGELFF
CDR3 DNA: TGTGCCAGCAGCCCCAGGGTGGGCACCGGGGAGCTGTTTTTT
J gene: TRBJ2-2
V gene: TRBV7-9
D gene: NA
clone size: NA

CDR3 protein: CASREGENEQFF
CDR3 DNA: TGTGCCAGCCGGGAGGGCGAGAATGAGCAGTTCTTC
J gene: TRBJ2-1
V gene: TRBV7-8
D gene: TRBD2
clone size: NA

CDR3 protein: CATSDTTGYEETQYF
CDR3 DNA: TGTGCCACCAGTGATACGACAGGGTACGAAGAGACCCAGTACTTC
J gene: TRBJ2-5
V gene: TRBV24-1
D gene: TRBD1
clone size: NA

CDR3 protein: CASSLEWGLGDQPQHF
CDR3 DNA: TGTGCCAGCAGCTTAGAATGGGGGCTTGGGGATCAGCCCCAGCATTTT
J gene: TRBJ1-5
V gene: TRBV7-2
D gene: NA
clone size: NA

CDR3 protein: CANFGRARETQYF
CDR3 DNA: TGTGCCAACTTCGGGAGGGCCCGTGAGACCCAGTACTTC
J gene: TRBJ2-5
V gene: TRBV6-9
D gene: TRBD2
clone size: NA

CDR3 protein: CASSVGQGLDYGYTF
CDR3 DNA: TGTGCCAGCAGCGTAGGACAGGGACTTGACTATGGCTACACCTTC
J gene: TRBJ1-2
V gene: TRBV9
D gene: TRBD1
clone size: NA

CDR3 protein: CASSHGTGYGYTF
CDR3 DNA: TGTGCCAGCAGCCATGGGACAGGCTATGGCTACACCTTC
J gene: TRBJ1-2
V gene: TRBV11-2
D gene: TRBD1
clone size: NA

CDR3 protein: CASSYNSQGIHEQYF
CDR3 DNA: TGTGCCAGCAGTTACAATTCTCAGGGGATACACGAGCAGTACTTC
J gene: TRBJ2-7
V gene: TRBV6-5
D gene: NA
clone size: NA

CDR3 protein: CASKGGVNTEAFF
CDR3 DNA: TGTGCCAGTAAGGGGGGGGTGAACACTGAAGCTTTCTTT
J gene: TRBJ1-1
V gene: TRBV19
D gene: NA
clone size: once

CDR3 protein: CASSPGQENTEAFF
CDR3 DNA: TGTGCCAGCTCACCAGGACAGGAGAACACTGAAGCTTTCTTT
J gene: TRBJ1-1
V gene: TRBV18
D gene: TRBD1
clone size: once

CDR3 protein: CAWSTGQVPNEQYF
CDR3 DNA: TGTGCCTGGTCGACAGGACAGGTGCCCAACGAGCAGTACTTC
J gene: TRBJ2-7
V gene: TRBV30
D gene: TRBD1
clone size: once

CDR3 protein: CASSLIRGPNSPLHF
CDR3 DNA: TGTGCCAGCAGTTTGATTAGGGGGCCTAATTCACCCCTCCACTTT
J gene: TRBJ1-6
V gene: TRBV28
D gene: TRBD1
clone size: NA

CDR3 protein: CASSARGEETQYF
CDR3 DNA: TGTGCCAGCAGTGCTCGGGGGGAAGAGACCCAGTACTTC
J gene: TRBJ2-5
V gene: TRBV25-1
D gene: TRBD2
clone size: NA

CDR3 protein: CASTRRQGSAYEQYF
CDR3 DNA: TGTGCCAGCACCCGACGACAGGGGAGCGCCTACGAGCAGTACTTC
J gene: TRBJ2-7
V gene: TRBV2
D gene: TRBD1
clone size: NA

CDR3 protein: CATSEGQGDTLQETQYF
CDR3 DNA: TGTGCCACCAGTGAGGGACAGGGGGATACTTTGCAAGAGACCCAGTACTTC
J gene: TRBJ2-5
V gene: TRBV24-1
D gene: TRBD1
clone size: NA

CDR3 protein: CASSSSGSDNEQFF
CDR3 DNA: TGCGCCAGCAGCTCTAGCGGGAGCGACAATGAGCAGTTCTTC
J gene: TRBJ2-1
V gene: TRBV5-1
D gene: TRBD2
clone size: NA

CDR3 protein: CASSQDGGGSTDTQYF
CDR3 DNA: TGTGCCAGCAGCCAAGACGGGGGAGGGAGCACAGATACGCAGTATTTT
J gene: TRBJ2-3
V gene: TRBV3-1/TRBV3-2
D gene: TRBD2
clone size: NA

CDR3 protein: CSVLPGQGTGELFF
CDR3 DNA: TGCAGCGTTTTGCCGGGACAGGGGACCGGGGAGCTGTTTTTT
J gene: TRBJ2-2
V gene: TRBV29-1
D gene: TRBD1
clone size: once

CDR3 protein: CATGAGTLNIQYF
CDR3 DNA: TGTGCCACCGGAGCGGGAACACTGAACATTCAGTACTTC
J gene: TRBJ2-4
V gene: TRBV27
D gene: TRBD2
clone size: NA

CDR3 protein: CATSGAGGSGTDTQYF
CDR3 DNA: TGTGCCACCAGTGGAGCGGGCGGGAGTGGGACAGATACGCAGTATTTT
J gene: TRBJ2-3
V gene: TRBV24-1
D gene: TRBD2
clone size: NA

CDR3 protein: CASSLAELYNEQFF
CDR3 DNA: TGTGCCAGCAGCTTAGCGGAGCTTTACAATGAGCAGTTCTTC
J gene: TRBJ2-1
V gene: TRBV7-9
D gene: NA
clone size: NA